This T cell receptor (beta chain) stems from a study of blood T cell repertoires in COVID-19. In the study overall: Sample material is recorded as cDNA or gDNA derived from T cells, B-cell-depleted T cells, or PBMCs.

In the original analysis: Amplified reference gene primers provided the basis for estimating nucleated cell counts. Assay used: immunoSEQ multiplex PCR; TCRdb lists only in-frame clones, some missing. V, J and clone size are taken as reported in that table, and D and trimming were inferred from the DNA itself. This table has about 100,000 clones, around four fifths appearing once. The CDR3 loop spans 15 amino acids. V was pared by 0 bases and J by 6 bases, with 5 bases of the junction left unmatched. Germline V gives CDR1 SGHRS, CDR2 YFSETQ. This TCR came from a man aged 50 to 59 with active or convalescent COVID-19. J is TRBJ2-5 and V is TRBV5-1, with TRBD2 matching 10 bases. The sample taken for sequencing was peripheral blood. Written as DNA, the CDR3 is TGCGCCAGCAGCTTGGAGGCTAGCGGGAGAAAGACCCAGTACTTC. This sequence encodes CASSLEASGRKTQYF.